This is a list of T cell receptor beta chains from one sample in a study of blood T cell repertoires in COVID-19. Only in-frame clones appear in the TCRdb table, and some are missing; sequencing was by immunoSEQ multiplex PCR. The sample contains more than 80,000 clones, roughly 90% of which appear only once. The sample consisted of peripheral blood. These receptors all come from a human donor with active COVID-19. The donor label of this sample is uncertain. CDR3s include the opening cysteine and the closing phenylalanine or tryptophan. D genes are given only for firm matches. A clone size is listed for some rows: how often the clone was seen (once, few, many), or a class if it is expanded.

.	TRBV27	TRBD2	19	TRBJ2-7	TGTGCCAGCAGTTTCCGCTCACGGACTAGCGGGGCACCATCCTACGAGCAGTACTTC	CASSFRSRTSGAPSYEQYF
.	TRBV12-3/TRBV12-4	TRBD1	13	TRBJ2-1	TGTGCCAGCAGCCGTGACAGGGCTCATGAGCAGTTCTTC	CASSRDRAHEQFF
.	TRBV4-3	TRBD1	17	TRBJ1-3	TGCGCCAGCAGCCAAGATCTGACAGGGTCGGGTGGAAACACCATATATTTT	CASSQDLTGSGGNTIYF
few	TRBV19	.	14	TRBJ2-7	TGTGCCAGTGGAAAGGGGCACGGAAGCTACGAGCAGTACTTC	CASGKGHGSYEQYF
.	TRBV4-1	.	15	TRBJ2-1	TGCGCCAGCAGCCAAGATATGACAGTTTACAATGAGCAGTTCTTC	CASSQDMTVYNEQFF
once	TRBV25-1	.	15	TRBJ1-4	TGTGCCAGCAGTGAATTTGCGGGGCTAAATGAAAAACTGTTTTTT	CASSEFAGLNEKLFF
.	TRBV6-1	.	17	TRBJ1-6	TGTGCCAGCAGTGAGGTATGGGGCCAGTCCTATAATTCACCCCTCCACTTT	CASSEVWGQSYNSPLHF
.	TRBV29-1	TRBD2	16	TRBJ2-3	TGCAGCGTTAGTGGCCCCCGGGGGGTAGGGACAGATACGCAGTATTTT	CSVSGPRGVGTDTQYF
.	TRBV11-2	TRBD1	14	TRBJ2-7	TGTGCCAGCAGCTTTGGACAGGGGTCCTACGAGCAGTACTTC	CASSFGQGSYEQYF
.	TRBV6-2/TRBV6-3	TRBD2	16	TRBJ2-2	TGTGCCAGCAGTCTATTTAGCGGGGGGAACACCGGGGAGCTGTTTTTT	CASSLFSGGNTGELFF
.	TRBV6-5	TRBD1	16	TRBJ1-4	TGTGCCAGCAGTTCACGACAGGGTACTCGTAATGAAAAACTGTTTTTT	CASSSRQGTRNEKLFF
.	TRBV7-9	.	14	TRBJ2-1	TGTGCCAGCGCCTCAGAGGGAGTCACCGATGAGCAGTTCTTC	CASASEGVTDEQFF
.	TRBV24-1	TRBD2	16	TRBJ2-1	TGTGCCACCAGTGATGCTAGCGGGATCACCTACAATGAGCAGTTCTTC	CATSDASGITYNEQFF
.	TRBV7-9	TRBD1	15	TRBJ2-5	TGTGCCAGCAGCTCGAGGGACAGATTTCAAGAGACCCAGTACTTC	CASSSRDRFQETQYF
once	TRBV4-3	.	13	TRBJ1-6	TGCGCCAGCAGCGACCGATACAGGGAGCCCCTCCACTTT	CASSDRYREPLHF
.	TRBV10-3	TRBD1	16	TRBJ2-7	TGTGCCATCTCGAAAAATACCGGGACAGGGTCCTACGAGCAGTACTTC	CAISKNTGTGSYEQYF
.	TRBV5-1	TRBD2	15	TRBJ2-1	TGCGCCAGCAGTCGAGAGCGGGGCCCCTTTGATGAGCAGTTCTTC	CASSRERGPFDEQFF
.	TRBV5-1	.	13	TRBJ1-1	TGCGCCAGCAGCATGACACTGAACACTGAAGCTTTCTTT	CASSMTLNTEAFF
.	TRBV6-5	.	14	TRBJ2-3	TGTGCCAGCAGTTACCGAGCGTCCACAGATACGCAGTATTTT	CASSYRASTDTQYF
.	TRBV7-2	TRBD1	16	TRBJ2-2	TGTGCCAGCAGCGTAAGGACAGGGTTAGGTACCGGGGAGCTGTTTTTT	CASSVRTGLGTGELFF
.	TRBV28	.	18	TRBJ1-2	TGTGCCAGCACGTCAACCGGGTCCCCAACTTTACTATACTATGGCTACACCTTC	CASTSTGSPTLLYYGYTF
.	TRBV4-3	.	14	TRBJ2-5	TGCGCCAGCAGTGCAGGGGGGTCCACCGAGACCCAGTACTTC	CASSAGGSTETQYF
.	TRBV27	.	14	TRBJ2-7	TGTGCCAGCAGTTTATCCCGCGGGGCCTACGAGCAGTACTTC	CASSLSRGAYEQYF
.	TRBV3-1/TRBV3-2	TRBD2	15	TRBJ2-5	TGTGCCAGCAGCCCCGGGACTAGCGGAGTGGAGACCCAGTACTTC	CASSPGTSGVETQYF
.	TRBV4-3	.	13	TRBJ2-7	TGCGCCAGCAGTCTCTGGACAGCCTACGAGCAGTACTTC	CASSLWTAYEQYF
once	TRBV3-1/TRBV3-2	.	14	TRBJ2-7	TGTGCCAGCAGCCAAGGCAGGCACTCCTACGAGCAGTACTTC	CASSQGRHSYEQYF
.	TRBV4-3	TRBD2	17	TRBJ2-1	TGCGCCAGCAGCCAAGAGCCCGGGACTAGCGGGAACAATGAGCAGTTCTTC	CASSQEPGTSGNNEQFF
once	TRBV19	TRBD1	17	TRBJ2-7	TGTGCCAGTAGTCGGAGGACGGGACAGCCTAGCTCCTACGAGCAGTACTTC	CASSRRTGQPSSYEQYF
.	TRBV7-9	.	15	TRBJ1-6	TGTGCCAGCAGCTTAGCCGGGAGAAACGGATCACCCCTCCACTTT	CASSLAGRNGSPLHF
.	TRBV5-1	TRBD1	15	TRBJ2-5	TGCGCCAGCAGCTTGCGTCCAGGGGGCGACGAGACCCAGTACTTC	CASSLRPGGDETQYF
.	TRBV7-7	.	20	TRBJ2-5	TGTGCTAGCAGTCCAGACCGACTTCCCCGGGGAGTGGGGAATCAAGAGACCCAGTACTTC	CASSPDRLPRGVGNQETQYF
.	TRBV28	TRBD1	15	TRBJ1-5	TGTGCCAGCAGTCTTGACAGGGGGAGCAATCAGCCCCAGCATTTT	CASSLDRGSNQPQHF
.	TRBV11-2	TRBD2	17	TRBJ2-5	TGTGCCAGCAGCTTAGATTTATCGCTAGCGGGGCAAGAGACCCAGTACTTC	CASSLDLSLAGQETQYF
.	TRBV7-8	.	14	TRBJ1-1	TGTGCCAGCAGCTTAGTACGGGAAGGTACTGAAGCTTTCTTT	CASSLVREGTEAFF
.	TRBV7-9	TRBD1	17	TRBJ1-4	TGTGCCAGCAGCACTAGGACAGGTGGCACAACTAATGAAAAACTGTTTTTT	CASSTRTGGTTNEKLFF
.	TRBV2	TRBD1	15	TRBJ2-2	TGTGCCAGCAGGAGACAGGGGGCCGACACCGGGGAGCTGTTTTTT	CASRRQGADTGELFF
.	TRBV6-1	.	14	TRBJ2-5	TGTGCCAGCAGTGAAGGACAGGAACAAGAGACCCAGTACTTC	CASSEGQEQETQYF
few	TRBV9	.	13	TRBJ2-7	TGTGCCAGCAGCGTAGCTATAGGGGTCGAGCAGTACTTC	CASSVAIGVEQYF
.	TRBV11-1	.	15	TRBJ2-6	TGTGCCAGCAGCTTAGGTAGTCCTGGGGCCAACGTCCTGACTTTC	CASSLGSPGANVLTF
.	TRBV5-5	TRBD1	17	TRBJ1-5	TGTGCCAGCAGCTGGGGGACAGGACTTTATAGCAATCAGCCCCAGCATTTT	CASSWGTGLYSNQPQHF
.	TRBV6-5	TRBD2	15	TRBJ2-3	TGTGCCAGCAGCGCCGCGGGGGGCGGCACAGATACGCAGTATTTT	CASSAAGGGTDTQYF
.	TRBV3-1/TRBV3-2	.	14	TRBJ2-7	TGTGCCAGCAGCCGCGAGGGGGGGAACTACGAGCAGTACTTC	CASSREGGNYEQYF
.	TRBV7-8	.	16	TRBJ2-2	TGTGCCAGCACCCCTGCGGGCAACGCGAACACCGGGGAGCTGTTTTTT	CASTPAGNANTGELFF
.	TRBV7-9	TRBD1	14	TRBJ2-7	TGTGCCAGCAGCTTCGGGACAGGGGTGTACGAGCAGTACTTC	CASSFGTGVYEQYF
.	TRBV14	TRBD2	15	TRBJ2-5	TGTGCCAGCAGCCAAGCGTCGGGGGGGCCAGAGACCCAGTACTTC	CASSQASGGPETQYF
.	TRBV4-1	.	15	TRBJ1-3	TGCGCCAGCAGCCAACAGGAAAGCTCTGGAAACACCATATATTTT	CASSQQESSGNTIYF
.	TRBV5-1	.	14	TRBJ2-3	TGCGCCAGCAGCGCGGGTCTGCCCACAGATACGCAGTATTTT	CASSAGLPTDTQYF
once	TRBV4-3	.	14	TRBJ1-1	TGCGCCAGCAGCCAAGAGGCAGGCCGCACTGAAGCTTTCTTT	CASSQEAGRTEAFF
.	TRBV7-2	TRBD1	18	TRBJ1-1	TGTGCCAGCAGCTTAATCGGGTCAACAGGGGATTTTGACACTGAAGCTTTCTTT	CASSLIGSTGDFDTEAFF
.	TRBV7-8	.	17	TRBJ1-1	TGTGCCAGCAGCTTTGATACGGGAGGGTGGAGAAACACTGAAGCTTTCTTT	CASSFDTGGWRNTEAFF
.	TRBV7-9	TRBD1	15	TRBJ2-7	TGTGCCAGCAGCTCCTGGACAGGAAGTCCTCCCGAGCAGTACTTC	CASSSWTGSPPEQYF
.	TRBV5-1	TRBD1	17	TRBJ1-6	TGCGCCAGCAGCCGACAGGGTTCGAGCTCCTATAATTCACCCCTCCACTTT	CASSRQGSSSYNSPLHF